The present TCR beta chain was sequenced within a study of robustness of blood B and T cell sequencing (dated by TCRdb to 2017 to 2018). About the full investigation: The goal of the study was to figure out the amount of peripheral blood required to reliably characterize the TCRbeta and IgG repertoires of an individual. In each of the 10 or so independently drawn blood samples, TCRbeta and IgG repertoires were quantified. For technical replicates, two replicate TCRbeta cDNA libraries were prepared from one shared RNA pool that came from a single 10 ml draw. What the work shows at the level of the full study, not this receptor alone: Between the technical replicate libraries, approximately 95% of the top 10,000 TCRbeta clonotypes in one library were also present in the other library. Because EDTA tubes had to be fractionated immediately, the use of EDTA tubes in multi-site collections was limited. Pooling tubes did not increase the overlap of rare TCRbeta clonotypes, which implies that much larger blood volumes would be needed to capture rare TCRbeta clonotypes. Evidence of cross-contamination, likely caused by batch processing, was seen in one pair of TCRbeta libraries, and the UMI-sequence pairs shared between the two libraries were removed. TCRbeta rarefaction curves did not fully plateau, suggesting under-sequencing or many low-abundance clonotypes. Every single 10 ml sample contained the 1,000 most abundant TCRbeta clonotypes from the pooled draws. When 3 or 4 tubes (about 28-45 ml blood) were combined, saturation was approached in coverage of the top 10,000 TCRbeta clonotypes.

TCRbeta repertoires were quantified from mRNA rather than genomic DNA, which captures expressed receptors. Without cell sorting, buffy coat leukocytes were collected into Trizol, and RNA was extracted using the Direct-zol RNA MiniPrep Plus kit. EDTA blood tubes were spun right away at 4 degrees C to separate plasma, buffy coat and red blood cells. Trimming costs V 4 bases and J 7 bases, and their ends lie 17 bases apart. From the germline V gene, CDR1 is SGHRS and CDR2 is YFSETQ. Spanning cysteine to phenylalanine, the CDR3 consists of 14 amino acids. The CDR3 DNA has 42 bases and is translated from base 1. The library was made by PCR. The listed sequencing device is Illumina MiSeq. Synthesis of cDNA relied on SMARTScribe reverse transcriptase together with a 5' template-switch oligo that added a universal priming site. The template-switch oligo carried a 12-nucleotide random unique molecular identifier (UMI) that tagged each cDNA molecule. During reverse transcription, TCRbeta transcripts were targeted using chain-specific reverse primers. Uracil DNA glycosylase treatment was used to remove residual template-switch adapters, and a Qiagen MinElute kit was used to purify the cDNA. The first PCR ran for 20 to 25 cycles with KAPA HiFi HotStart ReadyMix and step-out primers, divided among four 50 microliter reactions. Before further amplification, first-round PCR products were gel-purified. Illumina Nextera adapters were attached in a second PCR of 7 to 9 cycles, and the libraries were then purified and pooled. For each TCRbeta molecule, the UMI barcode was captured by a 50-nucleotide 5' read. For the original study's pipeline: The MIGEC toolkit was used to group reads by UMI into consensus reads. Forward and reverse consensus reads were merged with PEAR to produce final reads. A custom decontamination script removed identical UMI-sequence pairs shared across libraries, treating them as cross-sample contamination. V(D)J assignment and CDR3 extraction were performed with MIGMAP, a wrapper around IgBLAST. A TCR clonotype was defined as sharing the same V gene, J gene and CDR3 amino acid sequence, and CDR1 and CDR2 were not sequenced. TCRdb applied fastp at Q25 and MiXCR to the public reads, then kept only in-frame beta chains. When rows share a CDR3 protein, they turn into one entry using the most common DNA and genes. These V and J calls derive from TCRdb rather than the authors' analysis. Counted in this sample were 3,500 to 5,000 distinct CDR3 sequences; 50% of them appeared once. 20% to 25% of the sample goes to the ten largest clones.

Turning to this clonotype: The antigen this receptor binds is unknown. The record has no base qualities; no much larger clone is one base away.

The sequence joins TRBV5-1 to TRBJ1-2; the D gene cannot be resolved reliably. Source material: peripheral blood. The clonotype was recovered from a human donor in good health. The CDR3 protein is CASSPPDQIRGYTF. The DNA sequence follows: TGCGCCAGCAGCCCACCCGACCAAATTCGTGGCTACACCTTC.